This T cell receptor beta chain was documented in a study of blood T cell repertoires in COVID-19. The CDR3 has 13 amino acids. Looked up from germline, CDR1 is LNHNV and CDR2 is YYDKDF (reference sequence). V was trimmed by 0 bases and J by 3 bases, leaving 6 bases between them. Assay used: immunoSEQ multiplex PCR; TCRdb lists only in-frame clones, some missing. This sample carries roughly 150,000 clones, more than 75% of them seen once, and the ten largest clones take about a tenth. This TCR was recovered from a woman between 65 and 79 years old with COVID-19, enrolled during active disease. Sequences were obtained from peripheral blood. This chain links TRBV15 with TRBJ2-7; no clear D gene. CDR3 amino acids: CATSRDTRYEQYF. The CDR3 nucleotides read TGTGCCACCAGCAGAGATACGCGCTACGAGCAGTACTTC.